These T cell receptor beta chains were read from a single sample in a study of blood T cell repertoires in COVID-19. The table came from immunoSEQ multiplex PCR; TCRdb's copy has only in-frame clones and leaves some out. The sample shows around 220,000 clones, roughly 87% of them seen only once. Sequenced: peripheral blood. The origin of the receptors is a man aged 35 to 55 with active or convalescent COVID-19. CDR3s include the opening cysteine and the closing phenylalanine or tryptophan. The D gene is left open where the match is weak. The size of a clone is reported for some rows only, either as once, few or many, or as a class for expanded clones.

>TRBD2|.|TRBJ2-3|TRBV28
CASSFLAGGVSTDTQYF
TGTGCCAGCAGCTTCCTAGCGGGGGGGGTCAGCACAGATACGCAGTATTTT
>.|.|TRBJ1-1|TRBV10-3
CAISDGTPNTEAFF
TGTGCCATCAGTGATGGGACACCGAACACTGAAGCTTTCTTT
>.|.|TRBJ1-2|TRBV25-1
CASSPGIPYGYTF
TGTGCCAGCAGCCCCGGGATTCCGTATGGCTACACCTTC
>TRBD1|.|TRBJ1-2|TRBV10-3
CAISEQDRADTNYGYTF
TGTGCCATCAGTGAGCAGGACAGGGCCGATACTAACTATGGCTACACCTTC
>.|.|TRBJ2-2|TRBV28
CASSLFFMGQLNTGELFF
TGTGCCAGCAGTTTATTTTTTATGGGGCAGCTTAACACCGGGGAGCTGTTTTTT
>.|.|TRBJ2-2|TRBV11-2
CASSTGGGTGELFF
TGTGCCAGCAGCACAGGGGGGGGCACCGGGGAGCTGTTTTTT
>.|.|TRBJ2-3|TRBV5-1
CASSLGLLTDTQYF
TGCGCCAGCAGCTTGGGGCTTCTCACAGATACGCAGTATTTT
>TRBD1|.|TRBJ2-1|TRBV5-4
CASRVGQGNYNEQFF
TGTGCCAGCAGGGTGGGACAGGGGAACTACAATGAGCAGTTCTTC
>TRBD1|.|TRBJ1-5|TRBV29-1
CSVLGQGSNQPQHF
TGCAGCGTTTTAGGACAGGGTAGCAATCAGCCCCAGCATTTT
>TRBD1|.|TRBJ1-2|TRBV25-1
CASRKDTGVDGYTF
TGTGCCAGCAGGAAAGACACAGGGGTAGATGGCTACACCTTC
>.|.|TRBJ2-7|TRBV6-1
CASSEPRDIYEQYF
TGTGCCAGCAGTGAACCCCGGGACATTTACGAGCAGTACTTC
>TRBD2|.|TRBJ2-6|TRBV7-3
CASSPLAGGAGANVLTF
TGTGCCAGCAGCCCCCTAGCGGGAGGTGCTGGGGCCAACGTCCTGACTTTC
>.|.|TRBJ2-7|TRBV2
CASRWGQDGEQYF
TGTGCCAGCAGGTGGGGGCAGGATGGCGAGCAGTACTTC
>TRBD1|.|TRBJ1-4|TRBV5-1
CASSRTGDATNEKLFF
TGCGCCAGCAGCCGGACAGGGGATGCAACTAATGAAAAACTGTTTTTT
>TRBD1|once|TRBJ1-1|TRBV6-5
CASSPPTGGTEAFF
TGTGCCAGCAGTCCACCGACAGGGGGGACTGAAGCTTTCTTT
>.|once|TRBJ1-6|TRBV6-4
CASRREGDSPLHF
TGTGCCAGCAGGCGGGAGGGGGATTCACCCCTCCACTTT